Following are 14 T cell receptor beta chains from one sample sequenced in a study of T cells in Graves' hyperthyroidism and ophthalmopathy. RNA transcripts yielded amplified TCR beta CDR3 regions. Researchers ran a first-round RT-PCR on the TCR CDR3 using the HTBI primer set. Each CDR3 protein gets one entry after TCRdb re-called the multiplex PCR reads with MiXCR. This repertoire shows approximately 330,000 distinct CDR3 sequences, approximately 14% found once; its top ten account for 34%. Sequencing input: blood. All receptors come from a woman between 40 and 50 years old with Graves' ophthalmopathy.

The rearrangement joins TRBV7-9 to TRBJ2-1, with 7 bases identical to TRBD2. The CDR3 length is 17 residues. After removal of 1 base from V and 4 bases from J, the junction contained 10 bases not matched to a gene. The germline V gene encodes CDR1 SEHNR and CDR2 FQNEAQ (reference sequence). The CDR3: CASSLGFGTTVYNEQFF. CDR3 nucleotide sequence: TGTGCCAGCAGCTTAGGGTTTGGGACTACCGTTTACAATGAGCAGTTCTTC.

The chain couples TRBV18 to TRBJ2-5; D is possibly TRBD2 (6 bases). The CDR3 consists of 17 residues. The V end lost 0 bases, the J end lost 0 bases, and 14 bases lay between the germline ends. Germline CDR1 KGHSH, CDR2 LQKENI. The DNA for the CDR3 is TGTGCCAGCTCACCACCTGGGACTTCCCATTACCAAGAGACCCAGTACTTC. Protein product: CASSPPGTSHYQETQYF. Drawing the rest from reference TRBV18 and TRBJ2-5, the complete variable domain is NAGVMQNPRHLVRRRGQEARLRCSPMKGHSHVYWYRQLPEEGLKFMVYLQKENIIDESGMPKERFSAEFPKEGPSILRIQQVVRGDSAAYFCASSPPGTSHYQETQYFGPGTRLLVL.

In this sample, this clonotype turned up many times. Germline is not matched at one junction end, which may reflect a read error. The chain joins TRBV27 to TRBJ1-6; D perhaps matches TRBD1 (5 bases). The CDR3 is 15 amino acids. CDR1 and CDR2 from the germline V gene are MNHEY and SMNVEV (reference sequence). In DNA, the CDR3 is TGTGCCAGCAGTCTATCGTGGGGGTTAAATTCACCCCTCCACTTT. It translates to CASSLSWGLNSPLHF.

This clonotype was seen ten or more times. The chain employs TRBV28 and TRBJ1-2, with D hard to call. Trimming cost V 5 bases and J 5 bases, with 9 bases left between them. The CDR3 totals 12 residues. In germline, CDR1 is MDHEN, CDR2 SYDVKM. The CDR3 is CASSSSRYGYTF. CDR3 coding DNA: TGTGCCAGCAGTAGCTCAAGATATGGCTACACCTTC.

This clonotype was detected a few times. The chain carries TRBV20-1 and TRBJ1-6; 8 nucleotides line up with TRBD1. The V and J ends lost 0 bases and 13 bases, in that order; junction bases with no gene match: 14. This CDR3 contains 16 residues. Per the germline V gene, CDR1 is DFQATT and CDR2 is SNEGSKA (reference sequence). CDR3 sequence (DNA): TGCAGTGCTAGAGATGGCCGGGACAGGAGCTCTGGGCCCCTCCACTTT. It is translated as CSARDGRDRSSGPLHF.

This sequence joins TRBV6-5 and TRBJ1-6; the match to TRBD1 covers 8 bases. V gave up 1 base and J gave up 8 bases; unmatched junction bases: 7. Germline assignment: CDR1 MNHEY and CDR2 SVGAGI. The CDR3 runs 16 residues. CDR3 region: CASSYLGQGADSPLHF. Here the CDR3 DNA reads TGTGCCAGCAGTTACTTAGGGCAGGGGGCTGATTCACCCCTCCACTTT.

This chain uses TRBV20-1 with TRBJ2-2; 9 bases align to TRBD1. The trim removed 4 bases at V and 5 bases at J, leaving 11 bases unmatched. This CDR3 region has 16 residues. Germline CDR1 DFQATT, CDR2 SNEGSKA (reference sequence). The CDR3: CSANRPGQGTTGELFF. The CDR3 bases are TGCAGTGCTAACAGACCCGGACAGGGGACGACCGGGGAGCTGTTTTTT.

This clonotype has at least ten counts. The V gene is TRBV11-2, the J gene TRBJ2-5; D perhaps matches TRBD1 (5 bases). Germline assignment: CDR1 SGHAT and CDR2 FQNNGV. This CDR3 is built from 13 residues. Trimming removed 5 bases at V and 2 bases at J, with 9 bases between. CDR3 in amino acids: CASSERQQETQYF. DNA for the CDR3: TGTGCCAGCAGCGAACGACAGCAAGAGACCCAGTACTTC.

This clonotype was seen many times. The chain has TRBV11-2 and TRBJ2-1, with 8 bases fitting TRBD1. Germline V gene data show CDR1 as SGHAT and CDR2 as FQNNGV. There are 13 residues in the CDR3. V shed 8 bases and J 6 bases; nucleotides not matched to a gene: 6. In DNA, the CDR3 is TGTGCCAGCTCGGCAGGGACAGGCAATGAGCAGTTCTTC. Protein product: CASSAGTGNEQFF.

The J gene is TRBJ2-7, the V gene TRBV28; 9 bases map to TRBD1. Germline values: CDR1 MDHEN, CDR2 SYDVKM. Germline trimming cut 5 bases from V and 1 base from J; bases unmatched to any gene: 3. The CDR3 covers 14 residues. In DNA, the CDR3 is TGTGCCAGCAGTCGGGACAGGGAGTCCTACGAGCAGTACTTC. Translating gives CASSRDRESYEQYF.

CDR3 protein: CASSPRGRGTDTQYF. DNA of the CDR3: TGTGCCAGCAGCCCTAGGGGGCGCGGGACAGATACGCAGTATTTT. This chain connects TRBV28 to TRBJ2-3; 7 nucleotides line up with TRBD1. Germline assignment: CDR1 MDHEN and CDR2 SYDVKM. V lost 6 bases to trimming and J lost 3 bases; unmatched junction nucleotides: 9. This CDR3 region has 15 residues.

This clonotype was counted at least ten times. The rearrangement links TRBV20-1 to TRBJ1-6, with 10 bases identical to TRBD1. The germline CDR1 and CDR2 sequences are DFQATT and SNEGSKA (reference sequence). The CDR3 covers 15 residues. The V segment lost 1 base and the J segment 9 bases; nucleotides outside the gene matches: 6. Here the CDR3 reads CSARGGTGEISPLHF. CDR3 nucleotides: TGCAGTGCTAGAGGGGGGACAGGGGAAATTTCACCCCTCCACTTT.

The CDR3 DNA is TGTGCCAGCACACTTTTGGGGGGGGGGAACACTGAAGCTTTCTTT. Translating it yields CASTLLGGGNTEAFF. The V gene is TRBV2, the J gene TRBJ1-1; tentatively, D is TRBD1 (5 bases). The V end was cut by 7 bases, the J end by 1 base, with 16 bases between. CDR3 length: 15 residues. Looked up from germline, CDR1 is SNHLY and CDR2 is FYNNEI.

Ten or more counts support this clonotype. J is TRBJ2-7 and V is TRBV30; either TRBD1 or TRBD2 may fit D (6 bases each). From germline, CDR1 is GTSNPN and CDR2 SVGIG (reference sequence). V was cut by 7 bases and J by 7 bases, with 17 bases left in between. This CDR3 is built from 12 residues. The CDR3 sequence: CASKGGPREQYF. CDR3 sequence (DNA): TGTGCCTCGAAGGGGGGCCCTCGGGAGCAGTACTTC.